This T cell receptor (beta chain) derives from a study of blood T cell repertoires in COVID-19. Study-level information: Samples of COVID-19 (acute and convalescent) were obtained from the United States, Italy and Spain.

Clones were sequenced by immunoSEQ multiplex PCR, and TCRdb holds only the in-frame ones, with some missing. The sample records about 260,000 clones, about nine tenths being singletons. This sequence originates from a woman between 45 and 60 years old who had recovered from COVID-19. Sequenced sample: peripheral blood.

The CDR3 DNA sequence: TGTGCCAGCAAACGAGATACTAACTATGGCTACACCTTC. This sequence encodes CASKRDTNYGYTF. The chain has TRBV12-3 or TRBV12-4 and TRBJ1-2; D is uncertain. The CDR3 consists of 13 residues. The V end lost 7 bases, the J end lost 0 bases, and 9 bases lay between the germline ends.